The source of this T cell receptor beta chain is a study of T-cell reconstitution after alpha-beta-depleted transplantation in children. The TCRbeta library incorporated unique molecular identifiers. MiXCR, run by TCRdb on the PCR reads, gives a single entry per CDR3 protein. The sample has approximately 83,000 distinct CDR3 sequences; 9% to 15% are singletons. Germline V CDR1 and CDR2: LGHNA, YSLEER. The ends lost 4 bases at V and 4 bases at J; junction bases unmatched: 9. This CDR3 spans 15 amino acids. In its sample, this clonotype was seen many times. The sample was PBMCs from the stem cell graft donor, taken from the stem cell graft. The clonotype originates from a human donor who donated a stem cell graft to a child with inherited bone marrow failure. The V call is TRBV4-3, the J call TRBJ1-2; 7 nucleotides agree with TRBD1. This chain's CDR3 is CASSRVDRDFYGYTF. For the CDR3, the DNA is TGCGCCAGCAGCCGAGTCGACAGGGACTTCTATGGCTACACCTTC.